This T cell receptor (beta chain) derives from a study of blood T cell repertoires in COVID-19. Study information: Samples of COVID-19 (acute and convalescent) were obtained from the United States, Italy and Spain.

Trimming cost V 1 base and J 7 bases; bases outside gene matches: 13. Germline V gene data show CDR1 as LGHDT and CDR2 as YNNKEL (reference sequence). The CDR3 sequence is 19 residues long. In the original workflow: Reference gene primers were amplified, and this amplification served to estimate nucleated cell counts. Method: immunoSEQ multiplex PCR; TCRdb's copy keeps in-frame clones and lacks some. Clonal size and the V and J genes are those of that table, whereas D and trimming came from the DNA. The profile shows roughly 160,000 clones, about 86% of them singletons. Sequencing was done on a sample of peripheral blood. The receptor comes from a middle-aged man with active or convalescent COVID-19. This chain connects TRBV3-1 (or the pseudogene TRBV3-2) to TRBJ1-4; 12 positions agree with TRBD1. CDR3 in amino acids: CASSQARLGTGGLGEKLFF. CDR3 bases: TGTGCCAGCAGCCAAGCACGGCTCGGGACAGGGGGCCTTGGTGAAAAACTGTTTTTT.